This T cell receptor beta chain comes out of a study of blood T cell repertoires in COVID-19. Recruitment covered about two dozen US areas and drew participants whose ages spanned about 18 to 90 years. Donors in Cohort 3 counted as recovered after two negative PCRs, clearance, or symptom resolution. Sequenced by immunoSEQ multiplex PCR; TCRdb stores in-frame clones only, minus some. Among around 150,000 clones listed, roughly 90% were seen once. This CDR3 comprises 20 residues. With V trimmed by 0 bases and J by 2 bases, 12 bases remained unmatched. CDR1 and CDR2 from the germline V gene are MNHEY and SVGEGT.

This receptor was taken from a woman aged 45-59 years who had recovered from COVID-19. The gene calls are TRBV6-2 or TRBV6-3 and TRBJ2-5; 13 nucleotides match TRBD2. The sequenced sample consisted of PBMCs or T cells enriched from blood (not recorded which). CDR3 sequence (DNA): TGTGCCAGCAGTTACTCGAGGCCCGGGACTAGCGGGGCGCCTCAAGAGACCCAGTACTTC. It yields the protein CASSYSRPGTSGAPQETQYF.